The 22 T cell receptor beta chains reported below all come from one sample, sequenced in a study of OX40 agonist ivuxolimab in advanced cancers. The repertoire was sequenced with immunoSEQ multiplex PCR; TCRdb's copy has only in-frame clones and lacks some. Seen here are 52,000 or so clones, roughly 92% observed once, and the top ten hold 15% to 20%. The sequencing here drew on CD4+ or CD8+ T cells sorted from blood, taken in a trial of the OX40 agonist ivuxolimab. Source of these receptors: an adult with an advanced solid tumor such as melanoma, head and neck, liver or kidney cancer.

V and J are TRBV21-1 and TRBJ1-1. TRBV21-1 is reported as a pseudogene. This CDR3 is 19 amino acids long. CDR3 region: CASSNKSGYRLVEGTEAFF. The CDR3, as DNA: TGTGCCAGCAGCAATAAATCGGGGTACAGACTGGTTGAGGGCACTGAAGCTTTCTTT.

The CDR3 DNA reads TGTGCCAGCAGCTTAAGTCCCGGGACAGGAGGCTCTGAGACCCAGTACTTC. This gives the protein CASSLSPGTGGSETQYF. J is TRBJ2-5 and V is TRBV7-3; 8 bases map to TRBD1. This CDR3 spans 17 amino acids. Germline CDR1 SGHTA, CDR2 FQGTGA. Trimming at V came to 1 base and at J to 5 bases, leaving 12 bases not matched to a gene.

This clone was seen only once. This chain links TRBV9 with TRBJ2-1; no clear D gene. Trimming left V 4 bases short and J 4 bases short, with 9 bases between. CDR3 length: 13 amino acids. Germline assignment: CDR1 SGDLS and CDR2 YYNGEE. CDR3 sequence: CASSSPPYNEQFF. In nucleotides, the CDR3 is TGTGCCAGCAGCTCACCCCCGTACAATGAGCAGTTCTTC.

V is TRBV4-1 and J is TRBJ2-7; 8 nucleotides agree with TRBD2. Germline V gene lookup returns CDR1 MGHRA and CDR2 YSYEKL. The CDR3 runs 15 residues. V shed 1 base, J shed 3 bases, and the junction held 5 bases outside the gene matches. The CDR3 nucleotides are TGCGCCAGCAGCCAAGGTACTAGCGGATACTACGAGCAGTACTTC. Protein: CASSQGTSGYYEQYF.

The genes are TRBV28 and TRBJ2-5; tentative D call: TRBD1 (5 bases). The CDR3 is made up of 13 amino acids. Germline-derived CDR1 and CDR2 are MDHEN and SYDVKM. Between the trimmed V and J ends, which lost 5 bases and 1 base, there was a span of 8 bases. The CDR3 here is CASSDSVQETQYF. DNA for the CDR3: TGTGCCAGCAGTGACAGCGTCCAAGAGACCCAGTACTTC.

CDR3 protein: CASSFPGEAKGYF. In DNA form, the CDR3 reads TGTGCCAGCAGCTTTCCAGGGGAGGCTAAAGGGTATTTT. The chain carries TRBV7-9 and TRBJ2-3; D could derive from TRBD1 or TRBD2 (6 bases each). This CDR3 has 13 amino acids. V shed 3 bases and J shed 14 bases, with 18 bases lying between them. Germline V gene lookup returns CDR1 SEHNR and CDR2 FQNEAQ (reference sequence).

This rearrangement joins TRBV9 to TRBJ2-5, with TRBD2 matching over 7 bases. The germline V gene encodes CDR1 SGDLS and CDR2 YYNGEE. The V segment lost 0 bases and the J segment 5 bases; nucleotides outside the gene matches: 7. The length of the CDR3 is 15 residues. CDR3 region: CASSVVGEGLETQYF. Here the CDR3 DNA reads TGTGCCAGCAGCGTAGTCGGGGAGGGCCTGGAGACCCAGTACTTC.

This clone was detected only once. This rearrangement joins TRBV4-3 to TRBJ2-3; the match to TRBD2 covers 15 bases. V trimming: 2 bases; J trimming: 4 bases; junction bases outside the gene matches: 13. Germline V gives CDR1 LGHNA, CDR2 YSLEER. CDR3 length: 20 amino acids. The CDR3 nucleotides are TGCGCCAGCAGCCAAAAACCGGGACTAGCGGGAGGAGGTTCTGCAGATACGCAGTATTTT. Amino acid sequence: CASSQKPGLAGGGSADTQYF.

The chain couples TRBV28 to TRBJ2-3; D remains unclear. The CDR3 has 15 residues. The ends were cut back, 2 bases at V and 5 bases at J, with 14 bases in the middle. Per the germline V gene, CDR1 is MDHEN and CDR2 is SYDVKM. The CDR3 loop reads CASSLGPGPGDTQYF. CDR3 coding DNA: TGTGCCAGCAGTTTAGGGCCGGGCCCGGGAGATACGCAGTATTTT.

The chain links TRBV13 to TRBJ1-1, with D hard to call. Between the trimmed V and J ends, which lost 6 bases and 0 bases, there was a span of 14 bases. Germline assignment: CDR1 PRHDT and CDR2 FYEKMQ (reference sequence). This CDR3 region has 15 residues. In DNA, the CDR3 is TGTGCCAGCAGGCCGCCCCCGACGGTGAACACTGAAGCTTTCTTT. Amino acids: CASRPPPTVNTEAFF.

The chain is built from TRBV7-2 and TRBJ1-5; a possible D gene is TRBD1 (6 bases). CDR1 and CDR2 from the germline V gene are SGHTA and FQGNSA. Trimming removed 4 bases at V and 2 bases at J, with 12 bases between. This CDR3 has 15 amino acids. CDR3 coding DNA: TGTGCCAGCAGCTCACAGGGTCTCGGCAATCAGCCCCAGCATTTT. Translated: CASSSQGLGNQPQHF.

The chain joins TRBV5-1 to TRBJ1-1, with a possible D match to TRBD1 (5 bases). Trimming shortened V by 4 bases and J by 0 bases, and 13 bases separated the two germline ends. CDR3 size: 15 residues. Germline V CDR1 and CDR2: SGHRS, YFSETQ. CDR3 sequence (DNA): TGCGCCAGCAGCCCTTCCCAGGGATTGAACACTGAAGCTTTCTTT. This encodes CASSPSQGLNTEAFF.

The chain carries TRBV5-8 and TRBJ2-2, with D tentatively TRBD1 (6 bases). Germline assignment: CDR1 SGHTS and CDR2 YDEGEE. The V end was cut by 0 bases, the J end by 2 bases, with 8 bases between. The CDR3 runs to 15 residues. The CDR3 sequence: CASSLGDTNTGELFF. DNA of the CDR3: TGTGCCAGCAGCTTGGGGGACACCAACACCGGGGAGCTGTTTTTT.

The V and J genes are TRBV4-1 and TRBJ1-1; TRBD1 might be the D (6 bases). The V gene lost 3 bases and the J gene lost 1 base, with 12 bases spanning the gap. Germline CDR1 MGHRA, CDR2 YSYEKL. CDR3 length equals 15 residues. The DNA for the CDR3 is TGCGCCAGCAGCCACCCATCACAGGGGAACACTGAAGCTTTCTTT. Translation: CASSHPSQGNTEAFF.

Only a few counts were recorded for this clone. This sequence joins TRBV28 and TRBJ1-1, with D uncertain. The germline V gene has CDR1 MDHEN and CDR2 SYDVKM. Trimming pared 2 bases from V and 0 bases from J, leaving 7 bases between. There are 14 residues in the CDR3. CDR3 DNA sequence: TGTGCCAGCAGTTTAACGGGGATGAACACTGAAGCTTTCTTT. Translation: CASSLTGMNTEAFF.

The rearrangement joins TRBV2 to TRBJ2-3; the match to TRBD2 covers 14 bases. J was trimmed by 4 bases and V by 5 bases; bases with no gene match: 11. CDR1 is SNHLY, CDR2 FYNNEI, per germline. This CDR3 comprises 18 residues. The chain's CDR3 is CASSYPGTSGSRADTQYF. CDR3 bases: TGTGCCAGCAGTTACCCCGGGACTAGCGGGAGTAGGGCAGATACGCAGTATTTT.

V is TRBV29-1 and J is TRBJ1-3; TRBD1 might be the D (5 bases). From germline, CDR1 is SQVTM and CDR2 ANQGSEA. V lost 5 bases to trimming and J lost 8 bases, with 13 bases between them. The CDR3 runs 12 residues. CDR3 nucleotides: TGCAGCGTTCGGATGGGGGGAGACACCATATATTTT. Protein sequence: CSVRMGGDTIYF.

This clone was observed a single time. The CDR3 protein is CASRLTGAGYEQYF. The CDR3 DNA follows: TGTGCCAGCAGGTTAACAGGGGCGGGCTACGAGCAGTACTTC. This chain connects TRBV5-6 to TRBJ2-7; 7 bases align to TRBD1. The CDR3 covers 14 residues. Germline assignment: CDR1 SGHDT and CDR2 YYEEEE. Trimming cost V 5 bases and J 3 bases; bases outside gene matches: 8.

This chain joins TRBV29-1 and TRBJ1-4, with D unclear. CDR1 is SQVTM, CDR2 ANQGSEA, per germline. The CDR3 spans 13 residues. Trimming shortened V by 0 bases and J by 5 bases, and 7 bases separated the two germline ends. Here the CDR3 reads CSVEEDSNEKLFF. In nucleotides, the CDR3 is TGCAGCGTTGAAGAGGACTCGAATGAAAAACTGTTTTTT.

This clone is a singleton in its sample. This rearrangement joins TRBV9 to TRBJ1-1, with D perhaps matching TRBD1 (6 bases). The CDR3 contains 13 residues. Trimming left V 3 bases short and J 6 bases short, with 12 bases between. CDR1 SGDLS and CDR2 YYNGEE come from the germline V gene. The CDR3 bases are TGTGCCAGCAGCGAGGGGGGGCCGTCTGAAGCTTTCTTT. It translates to CASSEGGPSEAFF. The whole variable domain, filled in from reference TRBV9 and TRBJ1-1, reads DSGVTQTPKHLITATGQRVTLRCSPRSGDLSVYWYQQSLDQGLQFLIQYYNGEERAKGNILERFSAQQFPDLHSELNLSSLELGDSALYFCASSEGGPSEAFFGQGTRLTVV.

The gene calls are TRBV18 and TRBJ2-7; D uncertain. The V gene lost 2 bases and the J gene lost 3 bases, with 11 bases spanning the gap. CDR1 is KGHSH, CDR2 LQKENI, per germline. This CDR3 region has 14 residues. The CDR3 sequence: CASSPDTLHYEQYF. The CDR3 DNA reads TGTGCCAGCTCACCAGATACCTTACACTACGAGCAGTACTTC.

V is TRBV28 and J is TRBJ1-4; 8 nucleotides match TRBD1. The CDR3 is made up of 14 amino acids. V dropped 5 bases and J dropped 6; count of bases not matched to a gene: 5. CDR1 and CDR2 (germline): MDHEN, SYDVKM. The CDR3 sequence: CASSGQGLDEKLFF. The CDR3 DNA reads TGTGCCAGCAGTGGACAGGGCTTGGATGAAAAACTGTTTTTT.